The sequence of this TCR beta chain was determined in a study of T cells expressing NK-cell markers. No DNA is given; TCRdb re-called the 5' RACE reads and lists each CDR3 protein once. The sample includes approximately 380,000 distinct CDR3 sequences. The CDR3 runs to 15 residues. CDR1 is DFQATT, CDR2 SNEGSKA, per germline (reference sequence). Sequenced sample: blood T cells: a sorted CD56 or NKG2C T cell subset, CD4+ or CD8+ T cells, or bulk PBMC T cells (not recorded which). This clonotype was obtained from a man aged 18 to 70 in good health. This rearrangement joins TRBV20-1 to TRBJ2-1; TCRdb's D call, TRBD1, is unchecked because there is no DNA. CDR3 amino acids: CSARPRGAGYNEQFF.